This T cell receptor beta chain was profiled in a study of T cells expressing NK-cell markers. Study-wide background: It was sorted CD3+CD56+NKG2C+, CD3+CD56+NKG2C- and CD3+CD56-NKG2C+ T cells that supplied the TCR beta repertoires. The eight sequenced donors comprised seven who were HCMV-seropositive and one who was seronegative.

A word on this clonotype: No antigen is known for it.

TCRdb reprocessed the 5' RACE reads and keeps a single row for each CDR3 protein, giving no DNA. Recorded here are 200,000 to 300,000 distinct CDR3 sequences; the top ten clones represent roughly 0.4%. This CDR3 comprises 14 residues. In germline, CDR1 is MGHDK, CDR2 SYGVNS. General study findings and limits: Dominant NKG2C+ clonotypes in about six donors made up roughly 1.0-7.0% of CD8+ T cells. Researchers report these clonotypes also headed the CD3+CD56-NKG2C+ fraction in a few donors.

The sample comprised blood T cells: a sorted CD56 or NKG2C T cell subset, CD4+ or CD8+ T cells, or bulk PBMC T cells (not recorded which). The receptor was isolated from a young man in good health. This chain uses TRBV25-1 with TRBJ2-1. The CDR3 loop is CASSDSSYYNEQFF. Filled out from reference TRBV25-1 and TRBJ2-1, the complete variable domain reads EADIYQTPRYLVIGTGKKITLECSQTMGHDKMYWYQQDPGMELHLIHYSYGVNSTEKGDLSSESTVSRIRTEHFPLTLESARPSHTSQYLCASSDSSYYNEQFFGPGTRLTVL.